This TCR beta chain was sequenced during a study of blood T cell repertoires in COVID-19. Produced via immunoSEQ multiplex PCR; TCRdb's table is partial and in-frame only. Seen here are 150,000 to 200,000 clones, more than 75% observed once, and the top ten hold 12%. Concerning this clone itself: Sequence at one end of the junction differs from germline and may be a read error.

This TCR was recovered from an older woman with COVID-19, enrolled during active disease. The sequencing sample was made of peripheral blood.

CDR3 DNA: TGCGCCAGCAGGTTGGAACAGGGCGGGCCTCAGACCTACACCTTC. This encodes CASRLEQGGPQTYTF. The chain couples TRBV5-1 to TRBJ1-2, with D perhaps TRBD1 (6 bases). The CDR3 spans 15 residues. Germline V gene sequence: CDR1 SGHRS, CDR2 YFSETQ.